One sample yielded the 24 T cell receptor beta chains listed below, sequenced in a study of tissue T cells after allogeneic stem cell transplantation. Method: immunoSEQ multiplex PCR; TCRdb's copy keeps in-frame clones and lacks some. Of tens of thousands of clones in the sample, roughly 92% were seen once. The sequences come from blood, collected before transplantation. The receptors come from a woman aged 35 to 69 who later had graft-versus-host disease after an allogeneic stem cell transplant.

This clone was detected once. J is TRBJ2-3 and V is TRBV19; 10 bases map to TRBD2. Germline trimming cut 2 bases from V and 5 bases from J; bases unmatched to any gene: 10. The CDR3 consists of 17 residues. Germline V gene lookup returns CDR1 LNHDA and CDR2 SQIVND (reference sequence). CDR3: CASSIYGAGGPGDTQYF. The CDR3 nucleotides are TGTGCCAGTAGTATATATGGAGCGGGAGGGCCGGGAGATACGCAGTATTTT.

J is TRBJ2-1 and V is TRBV25-1, with 9 bases identical to TRBD1. V was clipped by 5 bases and J by 14 bases; unmatched bases: 7. The germline V gene encodes CDR1 MGHDK and CDR2 SYGVNS. The CDR3 is 12 residues long. CDR3 sequence reads: CASSSLDRGKFF. The DNA for the CDR3 is TGTGCCAGCAGTTCCTTGGACAGGGGAAAGTTCTTC.

This sequence joins TRBV6-5 and TRBJ2-7; 10 nucleotides align to TRBD2. The V gene's germline CDR1 is MNHEY and CDR2 SVGAGI. The CDR3 has 14 amino acids. With V trimmed by 2 bases and J by 6 bases, 4 bases remained unmatched. The DNA for the CDR3 is TGTGCCAGCAGTTACGCTAGCGGGAGTGGCGAGCAGTACTTC. Translating gives CASSYASGSGEQYF.

This clone was seen only once. J is TRBJ1-2 and V is TRBV6-2 or TRBV6-3, with TRBD1 identical over 7 bases. Looked up from germline, CDR1 is MNHEY and CDR2 is SVGEGT. The junction had 29 bases not matched to a gene; V was cut back by 5 bases and J by 8 bases. The CDR3 is made up of 20 amino acids. Here the CDR3 reads CASSNRGQKISTRPHRGYTF. CDR3 sequence (DNA): TGTGCCAGCAGTAACCGGGGACAGAAGATTTCTACGCGGCCCCATCGGGGCTACACCTTC.

The rearrangement links TRBV27 to TRBJ2-7, with D uncertain. V was cut by 3 bases and J by 5 bases, with 11 bases left in between. This CDR3 contains 13 residues. CDR1 is MNHEY and CDR2 is SMNVEV in the germline V gene (reference sequence). CDR3 coding DNA: TGTGCCAGCAGTTTTAAGGGAATTCACGAGCAGTACTTC. This translates into CASSFKGIHEQYF.

The chain combines TRBV18 with TRBJ1-5, with a possible D match to TRBD1 (6 bases). V lost 3 bases and J lost 3, with 12 bases in between. The CDR3 is 15 amino acids. The V gene's germline CDR1 is KGHSH and CDR2 LQKENI. Written as DNA, the CDR3 is TGTGCCAGCTCACCGCAGGGGCAGGACAATCAGCCCCAGCATTTT. Translation: CASSPQGQDNQPQHF.

The V call is TRBV2, the J call TRBJ2-5; D is unresolved. Deletions cut 7 bases from V and 1 base from J, with 7 bases between. Per the germline V gene, CDR1 is SNHLY and CDR2 is FYNNEI. The CDR3 has 12 amino acids. The chain's CDR3 is CASIGLQETQYF. The CDR3 region has the DNA TGTGCCAGCATCGGCCTCCAAGAGACCCAGTACTTC.

The genes are TRBV27 and TRBJ2-3, with unresolved D. The CDR3 spans 13 residues. The germline V gene has CDR1 MNHEY and CDR2 SMNVEV (reference sequence). V shed 5 bases and J shed 1 base, with 7 bases lying between them. CDR3 bases: TGTGCCAGCAGTCGGCAGGGCACAGATACGCAGTATTTT. It codes for CASSRQGTDTQYF.

This clone was seen once. The V call is TRBV28, the J call TRBJ1-5; no definite D call. The CDR3 sequence is 14 residues long. Trimming took 3 bases from V and 2 from J, leaving 8 bases between them. In germline, CDR1 is MDHEN, CDR2 SYDVKM. The DNA for the CDR3 is TGTGCCAGCAGTTTGGTCGGGGGCAATCAGCCCCAGCATTTT. This codes for CASSLVGGNQPQHF.

CDR3 DNA sequence: TGTGCCAGCAGCTTTGGGACAGGGGGGCAGAGTGAAGCTTTCTTT. Translation: CASSFGTGGQSEAFF. V gene TRBV7-9 combines with J gene TRBJ1-1; TRBD1 matches at 11 bases. The CDR3 runs 15 residues. V lost 3 bases to trimming and J lost 7 bases; unmatched junction nucleotides: 7. CDR1 and CDR2 from the germline V gene are SEHNR and FQNEAQ (reference sequence).

A few counts support this clone. V and J are TRBV6-2 or TRBV6-3 and TRBJ1-1; D is ambiguous. Per the germline V gene, CDR1 is MNHEY and CDR2 is SVGEGT. V lost 2 bases and J 1 base, leaving 23 bases between the germline ends. The CDR3 consists of 19 residues. CDR3 region: CASSYERELDWVGNTEAFF. DNA of the CDR3: TGTGCCAGCAGTTACGAACGGGAACTTGATTGGGTGGGGAACACTGAAGCTTTCTTT.

The chain has TRBV29-1 and TRBJ2-1; TRBD2 agrees at 7 bases. The CDR3 spans 15 residues. The germline V gene encodes CDR1 SQVTM and CDR2 ANQGSEA. The J segment lost 5 bases and the V segment lost 1 base, leaving 8 bases of the junction unmatched. CDR3 sequence reads: CSVEVGGSIHNEQFF. In DNA, the CDR3 is TGCAGCGTTGAAGTTGGCGGGAGTATCCACAATGAGCAGTTCTTC.

This clone was counted once. This chain uses TRBV7-8 with TRBJ1-1, with D perhaps matching TRBD1 (5 bases). The germline V gene has CDR1 SGHVS and CDR2 FQNEAQ. CDR3 length: 14 amino acids. Trimming removed 2 bases at V and 3 bases at J, with 10 bases between. The CDR3 DNA reads TGTGCCAGCAGCTTACGGGGGACGTACACTGAAGCTTTCTTT. As protein: CASSLRGTYTEAFF. Variable domain in full (rest from reference TRBV7-8 and TRBJ1-1): GAGVSQSPRYKVAKRGQDVALRCDPISGHVSLFWYQQALGQGPEFLTYFQNEAQLDKSGLPSDRFFAERPEGSVSTLKIQRTQQEDSAVYLCASSLRGTYTEAFFGQGTRLTVV.

This rearrangement joins TRBV7-9 to TRBJ2-6, with D uncertain. The germline V and J ends were trimmed by 5 bases and 0 bases, with 8 bases remaining between them. From germline, CDR1 is SEHNR and CDR2 FQNEAQ (reference sequence). The CDR3 spans 15 residues. The CDR3 region is CASSKSSSGANVLTF. The CDR3 nucleotides read TGTGCCAGCAGCAAAAGTAGCTCTGGGGCCAACGTCCTGACTTTC.

The gene calls are TRBV7-2 and TRBJ2-3, with 8 bases identical to TRBD2. The junction had 6 bases not matched to a gene; V was cut back by 5 bases and J by 11 bases. The CDR3 loop spans 12 amino acids. The germline V gene has CDR1 SGHTA and CDR2 FQGNSA. The CDR3 region has the DNA TGTGCCAGCAGCACCCTAGCGGGTCAGCAGTATTTT. Its translation is CASSTLAGQQYF.

The V gene is TRBV25-1, the J gene TRBJ1-2; D not resolved. Germline V gene data show CDR1 as MGHDK and CDR2 as SYGVNS. This CDR3 has 11 amino acids. V was cut by 4 bases and J by 8 bases, with 8 bases left in between. The CDR3 is CASSGVGGYTF. The CDR3 nucleotides read TGTGCCAGCAGTGGCGTTGGGGGCTACACCTTC.

The chain joins TRBV6-5 to TRBJ1-2; 7 bases map to TRBD1. The CDR3 sequence is 15 residues long. V was pared by 4 bases and J by 7 bases, with 12 bases of the junction left unmatched. Per germline, CDR1 MNHEY and CDR2 SVGAGI. The CDR3 reads CASSFTTGTGTGYTF. The CDR3 nucleotides are TGTGCCAGCAGTTTTACGACAGGGACCGGTACTGGCTACACCTTC.

The V call is TRBV3-1 (or the pseudogene TRBV3-2), the J call TRBJ2-7; no definite D call. The V and J ends lost 3 bases and 3 bases respectively, with 6 bases between them. Germline V gene data show CDR1 as LGHDT and CDR2 as YNNKEL (reference sequence). The CDR3 consists of 12 residues. For the CDR3, the DNA is TGTGCCAGCAGCCAGTACAACTACGAGCAGTACTTC. Amino acid sequence: CASSQYNYEQYF.

The table lists this clone with a count of one. The chain combines TRBV29-1 with TRBJ1-1; no reliable D call. The length of the CDR3 is 12 residues. Germline CDR1 SQVTM, CDR2 ANQGSEA. Trimming pared 8 bases from V and 6 bases from J, leaving 16 bases between. For the CDR3, the DNA is TGCAGCACGGCACCCGTAGGCGCTGAAGCTTTCTTT. It translates to CSTAPVGAEAFF.

The V call is TRBV28, the J call TRBJ2-7; TRBD2 matches 7 bases. The CDR3 covers 14 residues. V was pared by 6 bases and J by 4 bases, with 9 bases of the junction left unmatched. In germline, CDR1 is MDHEN, CDR2 SYDVKM. In nucleotides, the CDR3 is TGTGCCAGCAGCCGCCCCGGACTAGAATACGAGCAGTACTTC. Its translation is CASSRPGLEYEQYF.

This clone appeared once. This rearrangement joins TRBV28 to TRBJ2-2; 7 nucleotides match TRBD2. V dropped 7 bases and J dropped 9; count of bases not matched to a gene: 8. The germline gives CDR1 MDHEN, CDR2 SYDVKM. This CDR3 has 13 amino acids. CDR3: CASIPAGMRELFF. CDR3 bases: TGTGCCAGCATCCCAGCGGGGATGAGGGAGCTGTTTTTT.

The chain links TRBV7-9 to TRBJ1-2, with D hard to call. The germline V gene has CDR1 SEHNR and CDR2 FQNEAQ (reference sequence). V was trimmed by 5 bases and J by 3 bases, leaving 16 bases between them. The CDR3 consists of 15 residues. In nucleotides, the CDR3 is TGTGCCAGCAGCAATACAGTCGACACCCACTATGGCTACACCTTC. Its protein is CASSNTVDTHYGYTF.

The chain is built from TRBV4-1 and TRBJ2-1; the D is unclear. This CDR3 comprises 16 residues. Trimming stripped 4 bases from V and 6 bases from J, with 19 bases between. CDR1 is MGHRA, CDR2 YSYEKL, per germline. The CDR3 is CASSLPRTRKVNEQFF. CDR3 coding DNA: TGCGCCAGCAGCCTCCCGCGAACTCGTAAAGTCAATGAGCAGTTCTTC.

The chain joins TRBV18 to TRBJ2-7; D unclear. V was trimmed by 8 bases and J by 2 bases, leaving 16 bases between them. Germline values: CDR1 KGHSH, CDR2 LQKENI. CDR3 length: 14 amino acids. The CDR3 nucleotides are TGTGCCAGCACAAACAAGAACTTTGCCTACGAGCAGTACTTC. Its protein is CASTNKNFAYEQYF.